This TCR beta chain was retrieved from a study of Graves' ophthalmopathy and Graves' hyperthyroidism. TCR beta CDR3 regions were amplified from RNA transcripts. First-round RT-PCR relied on HTBI primers, and a second-round multiplex PCR came next. One entry per CDR3 protein, called by TCRdb with MiXCR from the multiplex PCR reads. Altogether 170,000 or so distinct CDR3 sequences are present, roughly two fifths being singletons, with the ten largest covering approximately 5.5%. The trim removed 5 bases at V and 3 bases at J, leaving 12 bases unmatched. The length of the CDR3 is 17 residues. The V gene's germline CDR1 is MDHEN and CDR2 SYDVKM. Reliance was placed on clinical symptoms, serum thyroxine, TRAb, thyroid ultrasound and orbital computed tomography for diagnosis. PBMCs originated in 10 ml of fresh peripheral blood. This clonotype was detected many times.

The chain carries TRBV28 and TRBJ1-5, with 8 bases identical to TRBD1. This TCR came from a woman in her forties with Graves' ophthalmopathy. The sequencing sample was made of peripheral blood. CDR3 in amino acids: CASSQPDRGAFNQPQHF. In DNA form, the CDR3 reads TGTGCCAGCAGTCAACCCGACAGGGGTGCTTTCAATCAGCCCCAGCATTTT.